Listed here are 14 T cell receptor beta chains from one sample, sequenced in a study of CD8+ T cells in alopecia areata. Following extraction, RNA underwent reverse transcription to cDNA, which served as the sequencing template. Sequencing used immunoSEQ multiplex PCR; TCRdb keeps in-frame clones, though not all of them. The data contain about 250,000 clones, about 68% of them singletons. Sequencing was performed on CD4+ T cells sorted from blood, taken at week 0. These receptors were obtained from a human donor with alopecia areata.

The CDR3 nucleotides are TGTGCCAGCAGCCGGGGGGCACAGGGGGCAGATACGCAGTATTTT. Translating gives CASSRGAQGADTQYF. This rearrangement joins TRBV7-2 to TRBJ2-3; the D gene is possibly TRBD1 (8 bases). Trimming shortened V by 5 bases and J by 4 bases, and 16 bases separated the two germline ends. The CDR3 covers 15 residues. CDR1 SGHTA and CDR2 FQGNSA come from the germline V gene.

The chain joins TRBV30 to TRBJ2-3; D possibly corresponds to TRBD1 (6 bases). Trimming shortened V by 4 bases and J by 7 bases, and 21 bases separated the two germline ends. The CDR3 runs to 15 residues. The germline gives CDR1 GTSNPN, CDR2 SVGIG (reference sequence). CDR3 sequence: CAWKPTGDAANTQYF. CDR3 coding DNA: TGTGCCTGGAAACCGACAGGTGACGCTGCGAATACGCAGTATTTT. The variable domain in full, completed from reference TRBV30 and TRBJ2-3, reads SQTIHQWPATLVQPVGSPLSLECTVEGTSNPNLYWYRQAAGRGLQLLFYSVGIGQISSEVPQNLSASRPQDRQFILSSKKLLLSDSGFYLCAWKPTGDAANTQYFGPGTRLTVL.

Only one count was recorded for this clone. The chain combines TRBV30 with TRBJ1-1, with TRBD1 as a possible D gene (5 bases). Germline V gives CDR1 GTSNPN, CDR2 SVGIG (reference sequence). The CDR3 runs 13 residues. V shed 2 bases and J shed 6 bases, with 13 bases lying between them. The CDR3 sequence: CAWSNQGGSEAFF. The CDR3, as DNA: TGTGCCTGGAGTAATCAGGGAGGCTCTGAAGCTTTCTTT.

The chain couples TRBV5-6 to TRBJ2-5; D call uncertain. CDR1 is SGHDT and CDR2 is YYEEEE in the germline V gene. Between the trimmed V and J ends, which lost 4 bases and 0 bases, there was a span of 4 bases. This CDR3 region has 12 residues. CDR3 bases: TGTGCCAGCAGCCGGGACCAAGAGACCCAGTACTTC. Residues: CASSRDQETQYF.

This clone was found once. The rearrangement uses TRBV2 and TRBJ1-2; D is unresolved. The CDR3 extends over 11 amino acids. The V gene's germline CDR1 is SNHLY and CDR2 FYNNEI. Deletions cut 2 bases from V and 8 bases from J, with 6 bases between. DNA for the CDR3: TGTGCCAGCAGTGAATCCTCAGGCTACACCTTC. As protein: CASSESSGYTF.

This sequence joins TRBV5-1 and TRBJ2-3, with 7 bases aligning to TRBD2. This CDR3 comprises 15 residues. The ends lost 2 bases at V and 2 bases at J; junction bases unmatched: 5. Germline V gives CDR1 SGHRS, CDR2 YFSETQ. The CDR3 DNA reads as TGCGCCAGCAGCTTAGCGGGGCGTCTCACAGATACGCAGTATTTT. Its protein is CASSLAGRLTDTQYF.

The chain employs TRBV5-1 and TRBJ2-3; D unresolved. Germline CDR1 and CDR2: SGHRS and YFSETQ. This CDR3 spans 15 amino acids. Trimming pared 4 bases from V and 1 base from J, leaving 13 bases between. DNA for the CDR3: TGCGCCAGCAGCCCTCTACGTGCCGGCACAGATACGCAGTATTTT. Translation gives CASSPLRAGTDTQYF.

CDR3 in amino acids: CAWSVDLINSPLHF. In DNA, the CDR3 is TGTGCCTGGAGTGTCGACCTAATTAATTCACCCCTCCACTTT. The chain couples TRBV30 to TRBJ1-6; D call uncertain. V was trimmed by 0 bases and J by 6 bases, leaving 9 bases between them. Germline CDR1 is GTSNPN and CDR2 is SVGIG (reference sequence). This CDR3 is 14 amino acids long. Using reference TRBV30 and TRBJ1-6 for the parts outside the CDR3, the full variable domain is SQTIHQWPATLVQPVGSPLSLECTVEGTSNPNLYWYRQAAGRGLQLLFYSVGIGQISSEVPQNLSASRPQDRQFILSSKKLLLSDSGFYLCAWSVDLINSPLHFGNGTRLTVT.

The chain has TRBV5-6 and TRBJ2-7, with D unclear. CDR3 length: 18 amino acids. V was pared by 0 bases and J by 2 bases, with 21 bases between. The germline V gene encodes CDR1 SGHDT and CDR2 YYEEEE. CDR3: CASSLAGRVDLSTYEQYF. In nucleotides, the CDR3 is TGTGCCAGCAGCTTGGCCGGCCGCGTCGACCTTTCCACCTACGAGCAGTACTTC. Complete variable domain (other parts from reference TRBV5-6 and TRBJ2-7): DAGVTQSPTHLIKTRGQQVTLRCSPKSGHDTVSWYQQALGQGPQFIFQYYEEEERQRGNFPDRFSGHQFPNYSSELNVNALLLGDSALYLCASSLAGRVDLSTYEQYFGPGTRLTVT.

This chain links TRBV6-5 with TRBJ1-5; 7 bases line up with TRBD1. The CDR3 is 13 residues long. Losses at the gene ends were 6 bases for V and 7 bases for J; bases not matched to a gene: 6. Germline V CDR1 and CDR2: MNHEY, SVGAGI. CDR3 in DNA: TGTGCCAGCAGCCCGGGACAGATACAGCCCCAGCATTTT. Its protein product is CASSPGQIQPQHF.

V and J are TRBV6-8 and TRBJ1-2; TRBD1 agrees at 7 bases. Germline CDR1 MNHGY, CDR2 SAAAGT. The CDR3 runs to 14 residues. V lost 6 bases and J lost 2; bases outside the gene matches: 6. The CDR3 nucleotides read TGTGCCAGCAGGCGGACAGGCACCAACTATGGCTACACCTTC. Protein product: CASRRTGTNYGYTF.

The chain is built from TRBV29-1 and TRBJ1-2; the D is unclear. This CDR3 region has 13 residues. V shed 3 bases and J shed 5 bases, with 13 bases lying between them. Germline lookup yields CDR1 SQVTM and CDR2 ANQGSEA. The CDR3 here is CSVELTHYYGYTF. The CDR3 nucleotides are TGCAGCGTTGAGTTAACCCATTATTATGGCTACACCTTC.

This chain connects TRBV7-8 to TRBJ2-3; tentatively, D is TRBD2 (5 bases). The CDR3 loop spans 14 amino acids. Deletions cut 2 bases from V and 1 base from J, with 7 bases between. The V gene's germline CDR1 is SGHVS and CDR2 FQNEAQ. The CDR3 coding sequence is TGTGCCAGCAGCTTATCCGGGGGCACAGATACGCAGTATTTT. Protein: CASSLSGGTDTQYF.

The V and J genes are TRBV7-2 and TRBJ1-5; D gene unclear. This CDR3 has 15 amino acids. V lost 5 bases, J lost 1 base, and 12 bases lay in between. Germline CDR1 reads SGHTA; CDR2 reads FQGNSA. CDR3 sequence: CASSPRGFSNQPQHF. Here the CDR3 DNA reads TGTGCCAGCAGCCCTCGGGGTTTCAGCAATCAGCCCCAGCATTTT.